One and the same sample provided the 27 T cell receptor beta chains below, sequenced in a study of T cell clonotyping in hematopoietic cell transplantation. Produced via immunoSEQ multiplex PCR; TCRdb's table is partial and in-frame only. The sample lists more than 11,000 clones, about 98% seen once, with about 3.9% in the top ten. The sequences come from peripheral blood mononuclear cells, collected 30 days after allogeneic stem cell transplant. The source of these receptors is a female patient aged 50 to 60 who had an allogeneic stem cell transplant from an unrelated donor, so T cells may come from the graft donor. Some clones in this sample may be carry-over from other donors' samples.

This sequence joins TRBV6-5 and TRBJ1-3, with TRBD1 matching 7 bases. The trim removed 5 bases at V and 4 bases at J, leaving 8 bases unmatched. Germline V lookup: CDR1 MNHEY, CDR2 SVGAGI. There are 15 residues in the CDR3. Here the CDR3 reads CASSTRQGAGNTIYF. The CDR3 nucleotides are TGTGCCAGCAGTACCCGACAGGGAGCCGGAAACACCATATATTTT.

This rearrangement joins TRBV2 to TRBJ2-2; tentative D call: TRBD2 (6 bases). CDR1 is SNHLY, CDR2 FYNNEI, per germline. This CDR3 is built from 14 residues. V dropped 5 bases and J dropped 9 bases, with 16 bases sitting between them. Here the CDR3 DNA reads TGTGCCAGCAGTACTCGACAAGGACTAAGGGAGCTGTTTTTT. This encodes CASSTRQGLRELFF.

The V call is TRBV7-2, the J call TRBJ1-2, with 8 bases aligning to TRBD1. CDR3 length: 13 residues. The junction had 6 bases not matched to a gene; V was cut back by 5 bases and J by 7 bases. Germline V lookup: CDR1 SGHTA, CDR2 FQGNSA. The CDR3 spells CASSRTGLLGYTF. The CDR3, as DNA: TGTGCCAGCAGCAGGACAGGGTTGCTTGGCTACACCTTC. Full variable domain (outside the CDR3, taken from reference TRBV7-2 and TRBJ1-2): GAGVSQSPSNKVTEKGKDVELRCDPISGHTALYWYRQSLGQGLEFLIYFQGNSAPDKSGLPSDRFSAERTGGSVSTLTIQRTQQEDSAVYLCASSRTGLLGYTFGSGTRLTVV.

The chain couples TRBV6-1 to TRBJ2-1; 14 bases agree with TRBD2. Germline CDR1 reads MNHNS; CDR2 reads SASEGT. The CDR3 sequence is 15 residues long. The V gene end was trimmed by 5 bases and the J gene end by 9 bases; junction bases not matched to a gene: 6. The CDR3 here is CASSPTSGGEGEQFF. CDR3 nucleotide sequence: TGTGCCAGCAGTCCGACTAGCGGGGGGGAGGGTGAGCAGTTCTTC.

The rearrangement links TRBV9 to TRBJ1-6; D perhaps matches TRBD1 (5 bases). Germline CDR1 SGDLS, CDR2 YYNGEE. This CDR3 is built from 16 residues. Trimming took 3 bases from V and 6 from J, leaving 16 bases between them. The CDR3 DNA is TGTGCCAGCAGCGGCCTCGGGGCAGGCCTTAATTCACCCCTCCACTTT. Protein sequence: CASSGLGAGLNSPLHF.

The V and J genes are TRBV2 and TRBJ1-4, with D possibly TRBD1 on 6 matching bases. Germline lookup yields CDR1 SNHLY and CDR2 FYNNEI. There are 13 residues in the CDR3. V was cut by 4 bases and J by 7 bases, with 10 bases left in between. The DNA of the CDR3 is TGTGCCAGCAGTGGTAGGGGGGGTGAAAAACTGTTTTTT. This gives the protein CASSGRGGEKLFF.

This chain connects TRBV4-1 to TRBJ1-4; no reliable D call. Deletions cut 0 bases from V and 7 bases from J, with 6 bases between. The CDR3 sequence is 13 residues long. Germline assignment: CDR1 MGHRA and CDR2 YSYEKL. The CDR3 here is CASSQDRGEKLFF. CDR3 sequence (DNA): TGCGCCAGCAGCCAAGATCGGGGTGAAAAACTGTTTTTT.

The J gene is TRBJ2-5, the V gene TRBV11-2, with 8 positions matching TRBD2. Germline lookup yields CDR1 SGHAT and CDR2 FQNNGV. The CDR3 is made up of 13 amino acids. After removal of 2 bases from V and 11 bases from J, the junction contained 7 bases not matched to a gene. CDR3 DNA sequence: TGTGCCAGCAGCTTAAGGACTAGCTGGGAGCAGTACTTC. Translation gives CASSLRTSWEQYF. The full variable domain, its missing parts supplied by reference TRBV11-2 and TRBJ2-5, is EAGVAQSPRYKIIEKRQSVAFWCNPISGHATLYWYQQILGQGPKLLIQFQNNGVVDDSQLPKDRFSAERLKGVDSTLKIQPAKLEDSAVYLCASSLRTSWEQYFGPGTRLLVL.

The chain is built from TRBV2 and TRBJ1-1, with TRBD1 as a possible D gene (6 bases). Trimming shortened V by 8 bases and J by 1 base, and 11 bases separated the two germline ends. Germline V CDR1 and CDR2: SNHLY, FYNNEI. The CDR3 sequence is 13 residues long. As DNA, the CDR3 is TGTGCCAGCTCCGGACAGAAGAACACTGAAGCTTTCTTT. This sequence encodes CASSGQKNTEAFF.

V usage is TRBV6-4 and J usage is TRBJ2-3; 11 nucleotides agree with TRBD2. Germline values: CDR1 MRHNA, CDR2 SNTAGT. The trim removed 4 bases at V and 2 bases at J, leaving 2 bases unmatched. The CDR3 spans 15 residues. CDR3 amino acids: CASSGSGGATDTQYF. For the CDR3, the DNA is TGTGCCAGCAGTGGTAGCGGGGGGGCCACAGATACGCAGTATTTT.

The rearrangement links TRBV6-6 to TRBJ1-5, with D possibly being TRBD1 (5 bases). CDR3 length equals 14 residues. Trimming left V 2 bases short and J 7 bases short, with 12 bases between. Per the germline V gene, CDR1 is MNHNY and CDR2 is SVGAGI (reference sequence). CDR3 in amino acids: CASSYGQGPQPQHF. The CDR3 DNA is TGTGCCAGCAGTTACGGGCAGGGCCCCCAGCCCCAGCATTTT.

The CDR3 loop reads CASSFTPRNGKLFF. CDR3 sequence (DNA): TGTGCCAGCAGCTTTACACCCCGGAACGGAAAACTGTTTTTT. The rearrangement uses TRBV7-6 and TRBJ1-4; the D is unclear. This CDR3 comprises 14 residues. V lost 3 bases and J lost 10, with 15 bases in between. Germline-derived CDR1 and CDR2 are SGHVS and FNYEAQ.

The CDR3 DNA reads as TGTGCCAGCTCACCACAAGGGACAGATTTTTCCTACGAGCAGTACTTC. Translation gives CASSPQGTDFSYEQYF. The rearrangement uses TRBV18 and TRBJ2-7; the match to TRBD1 covers 7 bases. V dropped 1 base and J dropped 1; count of bases not matched to a gene: 7. CDR3 length: 16 residues. Germline CDR1 and CDR2: KGHSH and LQKENI. The entire variable domain, with the rest obtained from reference TRBV18 and TRBJ2-7, is as follows: NAGVMQNPRHLVRRRGQEARLRCSPMKGHSHVYWYRQLPEEGLKFMVYLQKENIIDESGMPKERFSAEFPKEGPSILRIQQVVRGDSAAYFCASSPQGTDFSYEQYFGPGTRLTVT.

The sample holds a few counts of this clone. The J gene is TRBJ1-1, the V gene TRBV10-2; D remains unclear. V lost 0 bases to trimming and J lost 5 bases, with 7 bases between them. CDR1 is WSHSY, CDR2 SAAADI, per germline. The CDR3 is 13 residues long. CDR3 in amino acids: CASSESGATEAFF. The CDR3 nucleotides are TGCGCCAGCAGTGAGTCTGGAGCAACTGAAGCTTTCTTT.

The chain recombines TRBV7-9 with TRBJ2-2; the match to TRBD2 covers 9 bases. The V gene end was trimmed by 8 bases and the J gene end by 5 bases; junction bases not matched to a gene: 15. CDR1 SEHNR and CDR2 FQNEAQ come from the germline V gene (reference sequence). This CDR3 spans 17 amino acids. CDR3 in DNA: TGTGCCAGCGGGGGGCGGGAGGGCCAAGTAAGAACCGGGGAGCTGTTTTTT. Protein: CASGGREGQVRTGELFF.

V gene TRBV6-5 combines with J gene TRBJ1-1; D call uncertain. The CDR3 is made up of 15 amino acids. With 1 base removed from V and 5 bases from J, the gap between germline ends came to 14 bases. Germline CDR1 and CDR2: MNHEY and SVGAGI. CDR3 sequence reads: CASSYFRGERTEAFF. DNA for the CDR3: TGTGCCAGCAGTTACTTTCGGGGAGAGAGGACTGAAGCTTTCTTT.

The chain has TRBV30 and TRBJ1-1; D may be TRBD1 (5 bases). V shed 0 bases and J shed 5 bases, with 16 bases lying between them. In germline, CDR1 is GTSNPN, CDR2 SVGIG (reference sequence). The CDR3 consists of 15 residues. The CDR3 region is CAWSVRRGIKTEAFF. CDR3 bases: TGTGCCTGGAGTGTACGCCGGGGCATTAAAACTGAAGCTTTCTTT.

The chain uses TRBV30 and TRBJ2-7; 10 positions match TRBD2. This CDR3 is 14 amino acids long. Germline V gives CDR1 GTSNPN, CDR2 SVGIG (reference sequence). V shed 0 bases, J shed 3 bases, and the junction held 2 bases outside the gene matches. The chain's CDR3 is CAWSVSSGGYEQYF. In DNA, the CDR3 is TGTGCCTGGAGTGTATCTAGCGGGGGCTACGAGCAGTACTTC.

In its sample, this clone was seen a few times. This sequence joins TRBV10-3 and TRBJ2-3; 10 positions match TRBD2. After removal of 0 bases from V and 4 bases from J, the junction contained 1 base not matched to a gene. The germline V gene encodes CDR1 ENHRY and CDR2 SYGVKD. CDR3 size: 15 residues. The CDR3 DNA reads TGTGCCATCAGTGAGTCAGCGGGGGGGCCAGATACGCAGTATTTT. It translates to CAISESAGGPDTQYF.

The rearrangement joins TRBV29-1 to TRBJ1-2; D not certain. V lost 4 bases and J lost 1, with 10 bases in between. The CDR3 is 13 amino acids. Germline lookup yields CDR1 SQVTM and CDR2 ANQGSEA. The CDR3 DNA sequence: TGCAGCGTTGGATACCCTCTTAACTATGGCTACACCTTC. Translated, it gives CSVGYPLNYGYTF. Full variable domain (outside the CDR3, taken from reference TRBV29-1 and TRBJ1-2): SAVISQKPSRDICQRGTSLTIQCQVDSQVTMMFWYRQQPGQSLTLIATANQGSEATYESGFVIDKFPISRPNLTFSTLTVSNMSPEDSSIYLCSVGYPLNYGYTFGSGTRLTVV.

This sequence joins TRBV6-6 and TRBJ1-3; the D is unclear. The CDR3 is 13 amino acids. Germline V gives CDR1 MNHNY, CDR2 SVGAGI (reference sequence). The germline V and J ends were trimmed by 0 bases and 4 bases, with 4 bases remaining between them. CDR3 region: CASSYSGGNTIYF. The CDR3 nucleotides read TGTGCCAGCAGTTACTCGGGGGGAAACACCATATATTTT.

The chain couples TRBV6-1 to TRBJ1-6, with D tentatively TRBD1 (6 bases). Germline CDR1 MNHNS, CDR2 SASEGT. V was cut by 5 bases and J by 7 bases, with 12 bases left in between. CDR3 length: 14 amino acids. CDR3 protein: CASSPRTENSPLHF. The CDR3 DNA follows: TGTGCCAGCAGTCCCCGGACAGAGAATTCACCCCTCCACTTT.

The chain has TRBV30 and TRBJ1-4; D is ambiguous. Per the germline V gene, CDR1 is GTSNPN and CDR2 is SVGIG (reference sequence). This CDR3 region has 14 residues. V lost 2 bases, J lost 5 bases, and 12 bases lay in between. Written as DNA, the CDR3 is TGTGCCTGGAGTCTGCACCTGAGCAATGAAAAACTGTTTTTT. Translated, it gives CAWSLHLSNEKLFF.

The V call is TRBV5-1, the J call TRBJ2-1; D is perhaps TRBD1 or TRBD2 (6 bases each). Between the trimmed V and J ends, which lost 4 bases and 3 bases, there was a span of 17 bases. CDR1 is SGHRS, CDR2 YFSETQ, per germline. CDR3 size: 16 residues. This CDR3 is CASSLGMGGGYNEQFF. CDR3 coding DNA: TGCGCCAGCAGCCTGGGGATGGGGGGCGGCTACAATGAGCAGTTCTTC.

This chain links TRBV14 with TRBJ1-2; D gene uncertain. The CDR3 is 13 residues long. Germline assignment: CDR1 SGHDN and CDR2 FVKESK. V was trimmed by 6 bases and J by 4 bases, leaving 12 bases between them. The CDR3 nucleotides read TGTGCCAGCAGTGGAACGCGGGGCTATGGCTACACCTTC. Amino acid sequence: CASSGTRGYGYTF.

The V and J genes are TRBV19 and TRBJ2-1, with 12 bases that match TRBD2. Looked up from germline, CDR1 is LNHDA and CDR2 is SQIVND (reference sequence). The CDR3 sequence is 15 residues long. Trimming at V came to 7 bases and at J to 5 bases, leaving 6 bases not matched to a gene. This chain's CDR3 is CASTELAGGHNEQFF. CDR3 DNA: TGTGCCAGTACCGAACTAGCGGGGGGCCACAATGAGCAGTTCTTC.

The CDR3 coding sequence is TGTGCCAGCAGCAACCGACTAGCGGGGGGGGAGACCCAGTACTTC. Translating gives CASSNRLAGGETQYF. This chain uses TRBV11-2 with TRBJ2-5; TRBD2 agrees at 14 bases. V shed 5 bases, J shed 5 bases, and the junction held 4 bases outside the gene matches. This CDR3 has 15 amino acids. From germline, CDR1 is SGHAT and CDR2 FQNNGV.